The rows below give T cell receptor beta chains drawn from one sample of a study of blood T cell repertoires in COVID-19. Libraries were prepared by immunoSEQ multiplex PCR; TCRdb keeps only in-frame clonotypes and omits some of them. The sample includes about 160,000 clones, 85% of them seen just once. Source material: peripheral blood. Source of these receptors: a human donor with acute or convalescent COVID-19. The donor label of this sample is uncertain. Each CDR3 is given without its conserved first and last residue. A D gene is named only where the DNA matches it firmly.

j_gene: TRBJ1-5
v_gene: TRBV6-2/TRBV6-3
d_gene: -
CDR3aa: ASSPDQPQH

j_gene: TRBJ1-4
v_gene: TRBV4-2
d_gene: -
CDR3aa: ASSLAGSEKLF

j_gene: TRBJ1-5
v_gene: TRBV5-1
d_gene: -
CDR3aa: ASSLGGGAGSNQPQH

j_gene: TRBJ2-3
v_gene: TRBV2
d_gene: TRBD2
CDR3aa: ASRPLAGADTQY

j_gene: TRBJ2-3
v_gene: TRBV9
d_gene: TRBD2
CDR3aa: ASSEGTRFTDTQY

j_gene: TRBJ2-3
v_gene: TRBV7-6
d_gene: TRBD2
CDR3aa: ASSLTTSGGTDTQY

j_gene: TRBJ2-5
v_gene: TRBV4-2
d_gene: TRBD2
CDR3aa: ASSPRKGGGASGGLLETQY

j_gene: TRBJ2-5
v_gene: TRBV2
d_gene: TRBD2
CDR3aa: ASVQLAGGLETQY

j_gene: TRBJ2-1
v_gene: TRBV12-3/TRBV12-4
d_gene: -
CDR3aa: AIRHRAYNEQF

j_gene: TRBJ1-2
v_gene: TRBV29-1
d_gene: TRBD1
CDR3aa: VTTIYAQKTGQGNGYT

j_gene: TRBJ2-1
v_gene: TRBV24-1
d_gene: TRBD1
CDR3aa: ATSDLRQGAEQF

j_gene: TRBJ1-1
v_gene: TRBV11-3
d_gene: -
CDR3aa: ASSLQPNTEAF

j_gene: TRBJ1-6
v_gene: TRBV6-5
d_gene: TRBD1
CDR3aa: ASSKTGADNSPLH

j_gene: TRBJ1-6
v_gene: TRBV7-2
d_gene: -
CDR3aa: ASSTRRGNNSPLH

j_gene: TRBJ2-7
v_gene: TRBV10-3
d_gene: -
CDR3aa: AIRPGGYEQY

j_gene: TRBJ2-3
v_gene: TRBV19
d_gene: TRBD2
CDR3aa: ASATSGRTDTQY

j_gene: TRBJ1-3
v_gene: TRBV18
d_gene: TRBD1
CDR3aa: ASSPLQGENTIY

j_gene: TRBJ2-5
v_gene: TRBV4-1
d_gene: TRBD1
CDR3aa: ASSHRQGGLETQY

j_gene: TRBJ2-7
v_gene: TRBV5-5
d_gene: -
CDR3aa: ASSLAKEGTPYEQY

j_gene: TRBJ2-7
v_gene: TRBV9
d_gene: TRBD2
CDR3aa: ASSVAGRDYEQY

j_gene: TRBJ2-1
v_gene: TRBV7-3
d_gene: TRBD1
CDR3aa: ASSLWGTGGDSYNEQF

j_gene: TRBJ1-5
v_gene: TRBV6-1
d_gene: TRBD1
CDR3aa: ASSEGAGGLQPQH

j_gene: TRBJ1-6
v_gene: TRBV29-1
d_gene: TRBD1
CDR3aa: SVDGTGDFNSPLH